This passage covers 9 T cell receptor beta chains from one sample sequenced in a study of ipilimumab plus nivolumab after autologous stem cell transplantation listed by TCRdb under 2021. The library came from the immunoSEQ multiplex PCR assay. TCRdb stores this immuneACCESS table with in-frame sequences only. Part of the clones is absent; in the studies checked, under half of the shortfall reflects unresolved V genes, and no reason is known for the rest. For this sample the table gives 17,000 or so clones, of which around four fifths were detected only once. The ten largest account for approximately 34% of the sample. This sample comprised PBMCs, obtained in a trial of ipilimumab plus nivolumab as post-transplant consolidation. Source of these receptors: a male donor with diffuse large B-cell lymphoma.

The chain has TRBV6-1 and TRBJ2-7; D may be TRBD2 (5 bases). The CDR3 runs 13 residues. Trimming left V 6 bases short and J 3 bases short, with 12 bases between. CDR1 and CDR2 from the germline V gene are MNHNS and SASEGT. CDR3 nucleotide sequence: TGTGCCAGCAGCCGGGCGGGTAACTACGAGCAGTACTTC. Translation: CASSRAGNYEQYF.

In DNA form, the CDR3 reads TGTGCCAGCAGCCCCTGGAGGACTAATGAAAAACTGTTTTTT. This sequence encodes CASSPWRTNEKLFF. V gene TRBV7-2 combines with J gene TRBJ1-4, with unresolved D. Trimming removed 5 bases at V and 2 bases at J, with 9 bases between. The CDR3 contains 14 residues. Germline lookup yields CDR1 SGHTA and CDR2 FQGNSA. Supplemented by reference TRBV7-2 and TRBJ1-4, the full variable domain reads GAGVSQSPSNKVTEKGKDVELRCDPISGHTALYWYRQSLGQGLEFLIYFQGNSAPDKSGLPSDRFSAERTGGSVSTLTIQRTQQEDSAVYLCASSPWRTNEKLFFGSGTQLSVL.

This chain links TRBV21-1 with TRBJ1-2; TRBD1 reflects the table's D call only, with no check against the DNA. TRBV21-1 is designated a pseudogene. This CDR3 is built from 13 residues. The CDR3 region has the DNA TGTGCCAGCAGCACCTCAGGGCCGCAAGGCTACACCTTC. It yields the protein CASSTSGPQGYTF.

The chain is built from TRBV10-1 and TRBJ1-1; the D gene is possibly TRBD1 (5 bases). This CDR3 region has 13 residues. V was cut by 6 bases and J by 6 bases, with 14 bases left in between. Germline V lookup: CDR1 WNHNN, CDR2 SYGVQD (reference sequence). The CDR3 loop reads CASRARLGAEAFF. CDR3 in DNA: TGCGCCAGCAGGGCTCGGTTGGGGGCTGAAGCTTTCTTT.

This clone was counted a single time. Distinct nucleotide sequences in the sample also encode this CDR3. The chain joins TRBV27 to TRBJ2-1; TRBD2 agrees at 9 bases. CDR1 is MNHEY and CDR2 is SMNVEV in the germline V gene (reference sequence). The CDR3 consists of 15 residues. The trim removed 2 bases at V and 2 bases at J, leaving 1 base unmatched. This chain's CDR3 is CASSLAGGTYNEQFF. CDR3 coding DNA: TGTGCCAGCAGTTTAGCGGGAGGGACCTACAATGAGCAGTTCTTC.

This clone was counted a few times. V and J are TRBV18 and TRBJ1-1, with D maybe TRBD1 (5 bases). This CDR3 has 15 amino acids. V was shortened by 4 bases and J by 1 base, with 13 bases between the two germline ends. Germline assignment: CDR1 KGHSH and CDR2 LQKENI. CDR3 coding DNA: TGTGCCAGCTCACGCGAACCCGGGGGGAACACTGAAGCTTTCTTT. Its translation: CASSREPGGNTEAFF.

The J gene is TRBJ1-3, the V gene TRBV11-3; maybe TRBD1 (6 bases). This CDR3 contains 14 residues. Germline values: CDR1 SGHNT, CDR2 YENEEA. V lost 5 bases, J lost 7 bases, and 15 bases lay in between. CDR3 sequence: CASSPQGFENTIYF. CDR3 sequence (DNA): TGTGCCAGCAGCCCACAGGGATTCGAGAACACCATATATTTT.

This rearrangement joins TRBV5-1 to TRBJ2-5, with 8 bases fitting TRBD1. The DNA end is a closer match to TRBJ2-7, so the J assignment may be wrong. The CDR3 totals 13 residues. Per the germline V gene, CDR1 is SGHRS and CDR2 is YFSETQ. CDR3 in amino acids: CASSWDRNYEQYF. The CDR3 region has the DNA TGCGCCAGCAGTTGGGACAGGAACTACGAGCAGTACTTC.

The V gene is TRBV6-1, the J gene TRBJ1-4, with 7 bases identical to TRBD1. The V and J ends lost 6 bases and 4 bases, in that order; junction bases with no gene match: 5. Per the germline V gene, CDR1 is MNHNS and CDR2 is SASEGT. The CDR3 is 14 residues long. This chain's CDR3 is CASSPTGVNEKLFF. DNA for the CDR3: TGTGCCAGCAGCCCAACAGGGGTTAATGAAAAACTGTTTTTT.